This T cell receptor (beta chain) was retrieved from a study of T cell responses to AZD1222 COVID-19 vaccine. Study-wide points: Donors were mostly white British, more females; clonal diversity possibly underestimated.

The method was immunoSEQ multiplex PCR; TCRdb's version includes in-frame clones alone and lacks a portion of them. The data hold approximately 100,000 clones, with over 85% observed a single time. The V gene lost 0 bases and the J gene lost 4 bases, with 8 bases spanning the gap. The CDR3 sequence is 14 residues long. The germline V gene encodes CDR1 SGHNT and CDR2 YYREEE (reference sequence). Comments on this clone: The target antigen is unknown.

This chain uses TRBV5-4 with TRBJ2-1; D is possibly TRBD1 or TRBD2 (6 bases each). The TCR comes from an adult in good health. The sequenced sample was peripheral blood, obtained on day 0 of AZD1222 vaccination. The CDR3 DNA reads TGTGCCAGCAGCTTGGGGGGGGCTTACAATGAGCAGTTCTTC. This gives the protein CASSLGGAYNEQFF.